These T cell receptor beta chains were read from a single sample in a study of prognosis after radiotherapy for stage I lung cancer. TCRdb ran MiXCR on the multiplex PCR reads and lists one entry per CDR3 protein. The sample holds around 30,000 distinct CDR3 sequences, about 32% seen once. Specimen: PBMCs, collected before or after stereotactic body radiation therapy (not recorded which). The source is a donor over 45 with non-small cell lung cancer. Each CDR3 is given with its conserved first and last residue. Fields, in order: D gene, clone size, V gene, J gene, CDR3 DNA, CDR3 protein. The D gene is left open where the match is weak. The listing skips clone size in some rows; elsewhere it reads once, few, many or a size class.

NA	NA	TRBV27	TRBJ1-2	TGTGCCAACAGCCCGCGACAGGCTAACTATGGCTACACCTTC	CANSPRQANYGYTF
NA	NA	TRBV9	TRBJ1-6	TGTGCCATCAGCTGTTACAATAATTCACCCCTCCACTTT	CAISCYNNSPLHF
TRBD1	many	TRBV6-1	TRBJ1-4	TGTGCCAGCAGGAGGGCGGGACAGGGAGGAAAACTGTTTTTT	CASRRAGQGGKLFF
TRBD2	many	TRBV10-3	TRBJ2-7	TGTGCCATCAGTGAAAAGCGGGAGGTCTTCTTTATAGGGGAGCAGTACTTC	CAISEKREVFFIGEQYF
NA	many	TRBV28	TRBJ2-6	TGTGCCAGCAGTTCCCCCTGGGGGGCGGGTGGGGCCAACGTCCTGACTTTC	CASSSPWGAGGANVLTF
TRBD1	many	TRBV9	TRBJ2-3	TGTGCCAGCAGCGTCGACAGGGTATCCACAGATACGCAGTATTTT	CASSVDRVSTDTQYF
NA	many	TRBV5-1	TRBJ2-1	TGCGCCAGTACCAAAGCGGGCGGGGCCTACAATGAGCAGTTCTTC	CASTKAGGAYNEQFF
NA	many	TRBV2	TRBJ1-5	TGTGCCAGCAGTGAACCCGGGAGCAGCAATCAGCCCCAGCATTTT	CASSEPGSSNQPQHF
NA	many	TRBV13	TRBJ1-1	TGTGCCAGCAGCCAAAGGGGGGGATACACTGAAGCTTTCTTT	CASSQRGGYTEAFF
NA	many	TRBV12-3/TRBV12-4	TRBJ2-3	TGTGCCAGCAGGCTCGGGATAACAGATACGCAGTATTTT	CASRLGITDTQYF
NA	many	TRBV6-2/TRBV6-3	TRBJ1-5	TGTGCCAGCAAATCTTTAGAGACTGGAAGCAATCAGCCCCAGCATTTT	CASKSLETGSNQPQHF
TRBD1	NA	TRBV19	TRBJ1-2	TGTGCCAGTATCCCCCTGCTTCCTGGGACAGGGGCTCTTGGCTACACCTTC	CASIPLLPGTGALGYTF
TRBD2	many	TRBV20-1	TRBJ2-6	TGCAGTGCTAGCGAGGTTAGCGGGGGGTCCTCTGGGGCCAACGTCCTGACTTTC	CSASEVSGGSSGANVLTF
NA	many	TRBV6-4	TRBJ2-2	TGTGCCAGCAGTAACTCGGACGGCGGGGAGCTGTTTTTT	CASSNSDGGELFF
TRBD2	NA	TRBV3-1	TRBJ2-7	TGTGCCAGCAGCCCCGCCAGTGCGGGAGGCTCCTACGAGCAGTACTTC	CASSPASAGGSYEQYF
TRBD2	many	TRBV12-5	TRBJ2-1	TGTGCTAGTAAAGGGAGCGGGGGTTACAATGAGCAGTTCTTC	CASKGSGGYNEQFF
NA	few	TRBV27	TRBJ2-7	TGTGCCAGCAGTTTTAGCCCTCCCTCTAGGTACGAGCAGTACTTC	CASSFSPPSRYEQYF
TRBD1	many	TRBV6-5	TRBJ2-1	TGTGCCAGCAGTTACTCCAGGGGGCGCAGCGTCTACAATGAGCAGTTCTTC	CASSYSRGRSVYNEQFF
NA	many	TRBV7-3	TRBJ2-6	TGTGCCAGCAGCTTAACGCCATCCGGGTCTGGGGCCAACGTCCTGACTTTC	CASSLTPSGSGANVLTF
NA	many	TRBV15	TRBJ2-2	TGTGCCACCAGCAGATCCCTGGATATTCCCGGGGAGCTGTTTTTT	CATSRSLDIPGELFF
NA	few	TRBV18	TRBJ2-7	TGTGCCAGCTCACCACCAGCACTCTACAGGAGAGGCTACGAGCAGTACTTC	CASSPPALYRRGYEQYF
NA	NA	TRBV12-3/TRBV12-4	TRBJ1-4	TGTGCCAGCAGTTTAGCATCGACGGAACTCACAACTAATGAAAAACTGTTTTTT	CASSLASTELTTNEKLFF
NA	many	TRBV28	TRBJ2-5	TGTGCCAGCAGTTTTCAAAGGGCCCAAGAGACCCAGTACTTC	CASSFQRAQETQYF
TRBD1	NA	TRBV20-1	TRBJ2-7	TGCAGTGCCAAGGGACAGACCTACGAGCAGTACTTC	CSAKGQTYEQYF
NA	many	TRBV2	TRBJ2-3	TGTGCCAGCAGTGAGAAGGGCGGCACAGATACGCAGTATTTT	CASSEKGGTDTQYF
TRBD2	many	TRBV6-5	TRBJ2-7	TGTGCCAGCAGTTACTCCTTTAGCGGGAGTGGGTACGAGCAGTACTTC	CASSYSFSGSGYEQYF
NA	many	TRBV7-3	TRBJ2-3	TGTGCCAGCAGCCCCCCCGGCACAGATACGCAGTATTTT	CASSPPGTDTQYF
NA	many	TRBV7-9	TRBJ2-3	TGTGCCAGCAGCTTTACCGGGTACACAGATACGCAGTATTTT	CASSFTGYTDTQYF
TRBD1	many	TRBV19	TRBJ1-1	TGTGCCAGTAGTTCCCTCGGGACAGGCGTGAACACTGAAGCTTTCTTT	CASSSLGTGVNTEAFF
TRBD2	many	TRBV20-1	TRBJ2-3	TGCAGTGCACCTCGACTAGCGGGAGGGCCGATCACAGATACGCAGTATTTT	CSAPRLAGGPITDTQYF
TRBD2	NA	TRBV20-1	TRBJ2-3	TGCAGTGCTCAAACGCGTCGACTAGCGGGAGAGATAGATACGCAGTATTTT	CSAQTRRLAGEIDTQYF
NA	NA	TRBV28	TRBJ2-3	TGTGTCAGCATCTCCCCACCCAGGTTAACAGATACGCAGTATTTT	CVSISPPRLTDTQYF
NA	many	TRBV7-9	TRBJ2-7	TGTGCCAGCAGCTTAGTTGGAGGGCAACGGCAGTACTTC	CASSLVGGQRQYF
NA	once	TRBV12-3/TRBV12-4	TRBJ1-2	TGTGTCAGCAGCCCGGGACGTCTTAACTATGGCTACACCTTC	CVSSPGRLNYGYTF
NA	many	TRBV6-1	TRBJ2-1	TGTGCCAGCAGTAGTGTTAACTACAATGAGCAGTTCTTC	CASSSVNYNEQFF
NA	many	TRBV7-2	TRBJ2-1	TGTGCCAGCAGCTTAGCTCCCTCAGCTTGGGAGCAGTTCTTC	CASSLAPSAWEQFF
TRBD1	many	TRBV7-3	TRBJ1-5	TGTGCCAGTAAAAAACGGGACAGGGGATGCTATAGCAATCAGCCCCAGCATTTT	CASKKRDRGCYSNQPQHF
NA	many	TRBV6-4	TRBJ1-2	TGTGCCAGCAGTGCCACGGGGGGGGACTATGGCTACACCTTC	CASSATGGDYGYTF
NA	many	TRBV20-1	TRBJ2-1	TGCAGTGCTAAAAGACCGGGCGGCGTTGAGCAGTTCTTC	CSAKRPGGVEQFF
NA	many	TRBV6-1	TRBJ1-1	TGTGCCACCATGGGACACCCGGGCGCTGAAGCTTTCTTT	CATMGHPGAEAFF
TRBD2	many	TRBV15	TRBJ2-3	TGTGCCACCAGCGGGGGACTAGCGGGACGAACAGATACGCAGTATTTT	CATSGGLAGRTDTQYF
TRBD2	many	TRBV30	TRBJ2-2	TGTGCCTGGAGCCGTTGGACTAGCGGGGAAGCGAACACCGGGGAGCTGTTTTTT	CAWSRWTSGEANTGELFF
TRBD2	many	TRBV10-3	TRBJ2-7	TGTGCCATCAGACAAGGACTAGCGGGAGACTACGAGCAGTACTTC	CAIRQGLAGDYEQYF
TRBD2	NA	TRBV15	TRBJ2-3	TGTGCCACCAGCAGAGATCGACACCGGGGGGGAGCGCAGTATTTT	CATSRDRHRGGAQYF
NA	NA	TRBV28	TRBJ2-1	TGTGCCAGCAGTTTATTAGGACCCGGTGGGAATGAGCAGTTCTTC	CASSLLGPGGNEQFF
TRBD2	many	TRBV9	TRBJ2-3	TGTGCCAGCAGCGCCCCACTAGCGGGAGAATCCAATACGCAGTATTTT	CASSAPLAGESNTQYF
NA	many	TRBV20-1	TRBJ2-5	TGCAGTGCTAGTGGCGCCCAAGAGACCCAGTACTTC	CSASGAQETQYF
TRBD2	medium-sized	TRBV27	TRBJ2-1	TGTGCCAGCAGCTCGACTAGCGGGAGCCCTTACAATGAGCAGTTCTTC	CASSSTSGSPYNEQFF
TRBD1	NA	TRBV28	TRBJ2-2	TGTGCCAGCAGTTCACCGGGACAGGGGTCCCAAAACACCGGGGAGCTGTTTTTT	CASSSPGQGSQNTGELFF
NA	many	TRBV28	TRBJ1-4	TGTGCCAGCAGGCGAACAGAGGGTGGAAAACTGTTTTTT	CASRRTEGGKLFF
TRBD1	few	TRBV7-3	TRBJ2-3	TGTGCCAGCAGCCTCTCGGGACAGGGTTCCCCTAGCACAGATACGCAGTATTTT	CASSLSGQGSPSTDTQYF
NA	once	TRBV20-1	TRBJ1-1	TGCAGTGCTGGGAGTTCGCATGAAGCTTTCTTT	CSAGSSHEAFF
NA	many	TRBV5-1	TRBJ1-4	TGCGCCAGCAGCGTGCTGGGGACCGGGCCTAATGAAAAACTGTTTTTT	CASSVLGTGPNEKLFF
TRBD1	many	TRBV7-3	TRBJ1-2	TGTGCCAGCAGGGGACAGGGAAATGGCTACACCTTC	CASRGQGNGYTF
TRBD2	NA	TRBV6-1	TRBJ2-7	TGTGCCAGCAGCCGTACACTGGTACTAGCGGTCTACGAGCAGTACTTC	CASSRTLVLAVYEQYF